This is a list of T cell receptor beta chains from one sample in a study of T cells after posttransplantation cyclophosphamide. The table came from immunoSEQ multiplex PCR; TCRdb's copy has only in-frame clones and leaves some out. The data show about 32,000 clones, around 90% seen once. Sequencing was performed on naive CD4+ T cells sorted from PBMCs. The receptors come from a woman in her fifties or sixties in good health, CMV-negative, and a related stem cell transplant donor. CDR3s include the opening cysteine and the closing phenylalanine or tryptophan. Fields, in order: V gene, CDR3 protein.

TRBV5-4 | CASSYPGTSGEQYF
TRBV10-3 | CAISETGNTGELFF
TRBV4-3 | CASRRGGMNTEAFF
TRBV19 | CASSIAPARGLNTEAFF
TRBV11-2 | CASSLGQIDEKLFF
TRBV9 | CASSPRRESGELFF
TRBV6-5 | CASSSPGTGGKGYTF
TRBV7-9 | CASSLLNEKLFF
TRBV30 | CAWSVRGTANSPLHF
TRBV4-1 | CASSQGTGTSYEQYF
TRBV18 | CASSPDGLAGDEQFF
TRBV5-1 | CASSLGGELSNEQFF
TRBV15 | CATSRDLSTGGGYTF
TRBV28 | CASSSETQYF
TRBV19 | CASKRAPQGSGNTIYF
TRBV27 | CASSEQGHEQYF
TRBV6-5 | CASSYAPGLLNEQYF
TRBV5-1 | CASSWGAGNTIYF
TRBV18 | CASSPSPDRGNTEAFF
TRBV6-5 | CASIRTSGHNEQFF
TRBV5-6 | CAGSPSGTNFRPQHF
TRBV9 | CASSKLAQIDTQYF
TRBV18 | CASSLTGGQTGELFF
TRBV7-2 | CASSFIRRDEQYF
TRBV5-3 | CAPPHRGLTEAFF
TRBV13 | CASSLGGGGNTIYF
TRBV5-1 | CASSPGAAGDPEQYF
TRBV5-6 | CASSTGASGYTEQFF
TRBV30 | CASYVAGAVADTQYF
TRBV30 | CAWSLNSYEQYF
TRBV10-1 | CASSGGNSPLHF
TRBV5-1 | CASSSPGNEKLFF
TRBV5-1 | CASSLATSGDTQYF
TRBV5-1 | CASSLAGGAEGYTF
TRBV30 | CAWQGGTDTQYF
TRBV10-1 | CASRPGLATNTYEQYF
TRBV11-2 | CASEPGSHNEQFF
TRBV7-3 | CASCAQADTGELFF
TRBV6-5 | CASSYSPRQNYGYTF
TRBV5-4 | CASSAGTSGNTGELFF
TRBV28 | CASSGGALGANVLTF
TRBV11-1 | CASSLVTGLSGELFF
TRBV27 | CASSFTGVDSVFF
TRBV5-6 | CASRQTASSYNEQFF
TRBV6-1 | CASSERLAGIETQYF
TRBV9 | CASSRQGGSEKLFF
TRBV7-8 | CASSLVMASGSYEQYF
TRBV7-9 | CASRVGEDEQYF
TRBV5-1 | CASSLVAPYEQYF
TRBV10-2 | CASTGWTAGANVLTF
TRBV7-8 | CASSPGTGWYTEAFF
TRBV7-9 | CASSFDTMNQPQHF
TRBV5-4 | CASSLDGTGNQPQHF
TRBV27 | CASSSLGTGGNTIYF